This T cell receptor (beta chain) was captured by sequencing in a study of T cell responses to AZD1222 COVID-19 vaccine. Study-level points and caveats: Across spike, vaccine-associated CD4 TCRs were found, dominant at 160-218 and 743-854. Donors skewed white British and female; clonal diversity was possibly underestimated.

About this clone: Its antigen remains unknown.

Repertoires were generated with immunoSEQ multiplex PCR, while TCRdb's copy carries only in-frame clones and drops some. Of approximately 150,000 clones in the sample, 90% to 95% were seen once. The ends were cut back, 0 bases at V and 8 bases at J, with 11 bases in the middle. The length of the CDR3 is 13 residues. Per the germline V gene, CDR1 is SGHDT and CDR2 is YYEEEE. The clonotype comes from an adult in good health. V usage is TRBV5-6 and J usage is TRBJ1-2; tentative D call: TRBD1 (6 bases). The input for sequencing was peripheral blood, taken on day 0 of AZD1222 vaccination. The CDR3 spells CASSLEGGRGYTF. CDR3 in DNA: TGTGCCAGCAGCTTGGAGGGGGGACGAGGCTACACCTTC.